These T cell receptor beta chains were read from a single sample in a study of beta chain features in type 1 diabetes. TCRdb keeps only in-frame clones here, not all; method: immunoSEQ multiplex PCR. This sample has a few hundred thousand clones, with 20% found just once. The sequenced sample was naive CD4+ T cells from blood. The receptors derive from a woman under 30 in good health. The CDR3 runs from the conserved cysteine through the conserved F or W. The D gene is left open where the match is weak. A clone size is listed for some rows: how often the clone was seen (once, few, many), or a class if it is expanded.

>TRBV18|NA|few|TRBJ1-1
CASSPSSTDTEAFF
TGTGCCAGCTCACCAAGCTCTACAGACACTGAAGCTTTCTTT
>TRBV30|NA|few|TRBJ2-7
CAWSVPGTGPSYEQYF
TGTGCCTGGAGTGTACCCGGTACCGGTCCCTCTTACGAGCAGTACTTC
>TRBV4-1|NA|NA|TRBJ2-1
CASSLLGQGNEQFF
TGCGCCAGCAGCCTCCTAGGTCAGGGGAATGAGCAGTTCTTC
>TRBV19|TRBD1|few|TRBJ1-5
CASAPGQGFQPQHF
TGTGCCAGTGCCCCGGGACAGGGTTTTCAGCCCCAGCATTTT
>TRBV4-2|NA|few|TRBJ2-1
CASSQDGLSSYNEQFF
TGTGCCAGCAGCCAAGACGGTCTAAGCTCCTACAATGAGCAGTTCTTC
>TRBV5-4|NA|few|TRBJ2-1
CASSLANRVSYNEQFF
TGTGCCAGCAGCCTCGCTAACAGGGTCTCATACAATGAGCAGTTCTTC
>TRBV12-5|NA|NA|TRBJ2-7
CASGLVPEKSYEQYF
TGTGCTAGTGGTTTGGTTCCGGAGAAATCATACGAGCAGTACTTC
>TRBV4-3|NA|NA|TRBJ1-2
CASSQGRGDGYTF
TGCGCCAGCAGCCAAGGTCGGGGGGATGGCTACACCTTC
>TRBV5-8|TRBD2|few|TRBJ2-7
CASSLGGSGDSYEQYF
TGTGCCAGCAGCTTGGGGGGTAGCGGGGACTCCTACGAGCAGTACTTC
>TRBV2|NA|NA|TRBJ1-3
CASSDFGSSGNTIYF
TGTGCCAGCAGTGATTTTGGGAGTTCTGGAAACACCATATATTTT
>TRBV11-2|NA|few|TRBJ2-6
CASSLQDIRANVLTF
TGTGCCAGCAGCTTACAGGACATCCGGGCCAACGTCCTGACTTTC
>TRBV6-1|NA|NA|TRBJ2-7
CASSEDRLYEQYF
TGTGCCAGCAGTGAAGACAGGCTCTACGAGCAGTACTTC
>TRBV5-6|TRBD2|NA|TRBJ2-7
CASSFYPGLASSYEQYF
TGTGCCAGCAGCTTTTATCCGGGACTAGCGAGCTCCTACGAGCAGTACTTC
>TRBV13|TRBD1|few|TRBJ1-1
CASSRRTGGVTEAFF
TGTGCCAGCAGCCGTAGGACAGGGGGAGTAACTGAAGCTTTCTTT
>TRBV9|NA|NA|TRBJ2-6
CASSVVARSGANVLTF
TGTGCCAGCAGCGTAGTGGCGAGGTCTGGGGCCAACGTCCTGACTTTC
>TRBV30|TRBD2|NA|TRBJ2-7
CAWRGLAAEQYF
TGTGCCTGGAGGGGACTAGCCGCCGAGCAGTACTTC
>TRBV25-1|NA|few|TRBJ1-2
CASSVGHFQGYGYTF
TGTGCCAGCAGTGTTGGGCATTTCCAAGGCTATGGCTACACCTTC
>TRBV5-4|NA|NA|TRBJ2-1
CASSPPRQGYNEQFF
TGTGCCAGCAGCCCCCCTAGGCAGGGCTACAATGAGCAGTTCTTC
>TRBV30|TRBD1|NA|TRBJ2-4
CAWTSWRQGDQYF
TGTGCCTGGACCTCTTGGAGACAGGGTGATCAGTACTTC
>TRBV7-6|NA|few|TRBJ2-3
CASSLGGGADTQYF
TGTGCCAGCAGCTTAGGTGGCGGGGCGGATACGCAGTATTTT
>TRBV9|TRBD2|NA|TRBJ2-3
CASSASGRGDTQYF
TGTGCCAGCAGCGCTAGCGGGCGGGGGGATACGCAGTATTTT
>TRBV30|NA|few|TRBJ1-1
CAWSVSVNTEAFF
TGTGCCTGGAGTGTCTCTGTGAACACTGAAGCTTTCTTT
>TRBV6-5|NA|few|TRBJ1-2
CASSYENSYGYTF
TGTGCCAGCAGTTACGAAAACAGCTATGGCTACACCTTC
>TRBV29-1|TRBD1|NA|TRBJ2-5
CSVPKGDRGNWKTQYF
TGCAGCGTGCCAAAGGGGGACAGGGGAAATTGGAAGACCCAGTACTTC
>TRBV7-9|NA|few|TRBJ2-2
CASSLDNRKTGELFF
TGTGCCAGCAGCTTAGATAACAGAAAAACCGGGGAGCTGTTTTTT
>TRBV7-2|TRBD2|few|TRBJ2-7
CASSLPGGTSGSYVYEQYF
TGTGCCAGCAGCTTACCGGGGGGTACTAGCGGGAGCTACGTCTACGAGCAGTACTTC
>TRBV5-5|NA|few|TRBJ2-1
CASSLVRRDNEQFF
TGTGCCAGCAGCTTGGTCCGGCGGGACAATGAGCAGTTCTTC
>TRBV15|NA|NA|TRBJ2-5
CATSRDLRASGETQYF
TGTGCCACCAGCAGAGATCTGCGGGCCTCAGGAGAGACCCAGTACTTC
>TRBV18|NA|few|TRBJ2-7
CASSPTGSFGEQYF
TGTGCCAGCTCACCTACCGGGAGCTTCGGCGAGCAGTACTTC
>TRBV18|NA|NA|TRBJ2-1
CASSPQTGSYNEQFF
TGTGCCAGCTCACCTCAGACTGGTTCCTACAATGAGCAGTTCTTC
>TRBV6-1|NA|NA|TRBJ2-4
CASILGPQGKNIQYF
TGTGCCAGCATCCTAGGACCACAGGGCAAAAACATTCAGTACTTC
>TRBV4-1|NA|NA|TRBJ2-1
CASSQDPRGSYNEQFF
TGCGCCAGCAGCCAAGATCCCAGGGGCTCCTACAATGAGCAGTTCTTC
>TRBV5-1|NA|NA|TRBJ2-5
CASSFTAQETQYF
TGCGCCAGCAGCTTTACAGCCCAAGAGACCCAGTACTTC
>TRBV7-2|NA|once|TRBJ2-3
CASSLTQDTQYF
TGTGCCAGCAGCCTAACACAGGATACGCAGTATTTT
>TRBV2|TRBD1|NA|TRBJ2-7
CASSDRTGLLYEQYF
TGTGCCAGCAGTGACCGGACAGGATTGCTTTACGAGCAGTACTTC
>TRBV7-8|NA|NA|TRBJ2-5
CASTRTATVGETQYF
TGTGCCAGCACCCGGACAGCGACGGTGGGAGAGACCCAGTACTTC
>TRBV29-1|NA|NA|TRBJ2-1
CSVEGGGGNEQFF
TGCAGCGTTGAAGGGGGAGGTGGGAATGAGCAGTTCTTC
>TRBV7-2|NA|once|TRBJ1-1
CASSLTSSGDTEAFF
TGTGCCAGCAGCTTAACGTCTTCGGGGGACACTGAAGCTTTCTTT
>TRBV5-1|TRBD2|NA|TRBJ2-3
CASSKASGGGTDTQYF
TGCGCCAGCAGCAAAGCTAGCGGGGGTGGCACAGATACGCAGTATTTT
>TRBV30|NA|NA|TRBJ1-1
CALNGYAEAFF
TGTGCCTTGAACGGTTACGCTGAAGCTTTCTTT
>TRBV11-2|TRBD1|few|TRBJ2-7
CASTDRGGSYEQYF
TGTGCCAGCACGGACAGGGGAGGGTCCTACGAGCAGTACTTC
>TRBV7-8|NA|few|TRBJ2-1
CASSFERHLNEQFF
TGTGCCAGCAGCTTTGAGCGGCACCTCAATGAGCAGTTCTTC
>TRBV18|NA|NA|TRBJ1-5
CASSPPNSRGLDQPQHF
TGTGCCAGCTCACCACCTAACTCGAGGGGGTTGGATCAGCCCCAGCATTTT
>TRBV25-1|NA|few|TRBJ2-7
CASRDRSSYEQYF
TGTGCCAGCAGAGACAGGAGTTCCTACGAGCAGTACTTC
>TRBV27|TRBD2|few|TRBJ2-1
CASSSLTSDEQFF
TGTGCCAGCAGTTCCCTAACTAGCGATGAGCAGTTCTTC
>TRBV4-2|TRBD1|NA|TRBJ2-2
CASSPHLSGTGSTGELFF
TGTGCCAGCAGCCCCCATCTATCCGGGACAGGGAGTACCGGGGAGCTGTTTTTT
>TRBV29-1|NA|few|TRBJ1-5
CSVGGTDNQPQHF
TGCAGCGTTGGGGGCACCGACAATCAGCCCCAGCATTTT